This is a list of T cell receptor beta chains from one sample in a study of shared clonotypes between healthy human individuals. Generated by immunoSEQ multiplex PCR, the TCRdb table keeps only in-frame clones and is missing some. The sample has approximately 2,000,000 clones, 92% seen once; the top ten hold more than 0.35%. Sample: naive CD4+ T cells from PBMCs. The receptors shown here come from a man in his late teens or twenties in good health. Some clones in this sample may be carry-over from other donors' samples. The CDR3 runs from the conserved cysteine through the conserved F or W. The D gene is left open where the match is weak. Clone size is stated in some rows and not others, as once, few, many or a class when expanded.

clone size	V gene	CDR3 length	J gene	D gene	CDR3 DNA	CDR3 protein
.	TRBV7-9	14	TRBJ2-1	.	TGTGCCATTCCTTCCGACGGCTCCTACAATGAGCAGTTCTTC	CAIPSDGSYNEQFF
.	TRBV18	16	TRBJ2-1	TRBD2	TGTGCCAGCTCACCCCTGACTAGCGGCTCCTACAATGAGCAGTTCTTC	CASSPLTSGSYNEQFF
.	TRBV11-3	16	TRBJ2-2	.	TGTGCCAGCAGCCCTAGGGAGACAGGGAACACCGGGGAGCTGTTTTTT	CASSPRETGNTGELFF
.	TRBV7-9	15	TRBJ2-3	.	TGTGCCAGCAGCCGACAGGACACTAGCACAGATACGCAGTATTTT	CASSRQDTSTDTQYF
.	TRBV7-7	15	TRBJ2-5	.	TGTGCCAGCAGCCCATCGAGGGGCCCCCCAGGGACCCAGTACTTC	CASSPSRGPPGTQYF
few	TRBV29-1	11	TRBJ1-1	TRBD1	TGCAGCGGTCTTGGGACAGTTCGAGCTTTCTTT	CSGLGTVRAFF
once	TRBV5-1	16	TRBJ2-7	.	TGCGCCAGCAGCCGGGCCGGCGGGAGAGGGGGCTCCGAGCAGTACTTC	CASSRAGGRGGSEQYF
.	TRBV11-3	17	TRBJ2-2	TRBD1	TGTGCCAGCAGCTTAGATCGTCTGGGACAGGGTTCCGGGGAGCTGTTTTTT	CASSLDRLGQGSGELFF
.	TRBV5-1	13	TRBJ1-4	.	TGCGCCAGCAGCTTGGGACCGGGTGAAAAACTGTTTTTT	CASSLGPGEKLFF
.	TRBV5-1	14	TRBJ2-7	.	TGCGCCAGCAGCTTGGAAATCAGCCCCTACGAGCAGTACTTC	CASSLEISPYEQYF
.	TRBV5-4	14	TRBJ2-5	TRBD1	TGTGCCAGCAGCGAGGGGACAGGGATCGAGACCCAGTACTTC	CASSEGTGIETQYF
.	TRBV11-2	16	TRBJ2-2	TRBD2	TGTGCCAGCAGCTTGGAAAGACTAGCGGGAGTCGGGGAGCTGTTTTTT	CASSLERLAGVGELFF
.	TRBV4-1	14	TRBJ1-1	.	TGCGCCAGCACGGACAGCAAGCAGAACACTGAAGCTTTCTTT	CASTDSKQNTEAFF
.	TRBV6-6	15	TRBJ2-4	.	TGTGCCAGCAGTTACGACAGCTTAGCCAAAAACATTCAGTACTTC	CASSYDSLAKNIQYF
.	TRBV28	13	TRBJ2-7	TRBD2	TGTGCCAGCAGTACCGGTTGGGGGGGCGAGCAGTACTTC	CASSTGWGGEQYF
.	TRBV9	15	TRBJ2-2	TRBD1	TGTGCCAGCAGCGACAGGGGGCGGAACACCGGGGAGCTGTTTTTT	CASSDRGRNTGELFF
.	TRBV10-2	14	TRBJ2-1	.	TGCGCCAGCAGTCGCCGGGTTCCTTCGGATGAGCAGTTCTTC	CASSRRVPSDEQFF
.	TRBV28	14	TRBJ2-7	TRBD2	TGTGCCAGCAGTCCGGGACTAGCGGTCTACGAGCAGTACTTC	CASSPGLAVYEQYF
.	TRBV28	14	TRBJ2-5	TRBD2	TGTGCCAGCAGTTTATCAAGGGGAGGGGAGACCCAGTACTTC	CASSLSRGGETQYF
.	TRBV4-1	15	TRBJ1-3	.	TGCGCCAGCAGCCAAGACGGGGGTCTTGGAAACACCATATATTTT	CASSQDGGLGNTIYF
.	TRBV19	13	TRBJ1-4	.	TGTGCCAGTTCGAACAGGGATCGAGAAAAACTGTTTTTT	CASSNRDREKLFF
.	TRBV7-2	11	TRBJ2-1	.	TGTGCCAGCAGCTTAGGGCCTGAGCAGTTCTTC	CASSLGPEQFF
.	TRBV4-3	15	TRBJ2-5	.	TGCGCCAGCAGCCAAGCTTACCCAACCGGGGAGACCCAGTACTTC	CASSQAYPTGETQYF
.	TRBV19	14	TRBJ2-7	.	TGTGCCAGTAGTACCTCGGAAAGGGACTACGAGCAGTACTTC	CASSTSERDYEQYF
.	TRBV11-2	15	TRBJ2-3	.	TGTGCCAGCAGTGAGGGAGGTCCTACTACACATACGCAGTATTTT	CASSEGGPTTHTQYF
.	TRBV4-3	15	TRBJ1-4	.	TGCGCCAGCAGCCAAGTAGGGGGGGCGCGTGAAAAACTGTTTTTT	CASSQVGGAREKLFF
.	TRBV5-1	14	TRBJ1-1	TRBD1	TGCGCCAGCAGCTGGGACAGCCCGAACACTGAAGCTTTCTTT	CASSWDSPNTEAFF
.	TRBV4-1	14	TRBJ1-3	.	TGCGCCAGCAGCTTGGGAGGATGGGGAAACACCATATATTTT	CASSLGGWGNTIYF
.	TRBV2	13	TRBJ2-7	TRBD1	TGTGCCAGCAGCCTCGTCAGGGGGAACGAGCAGTACTTC	CASSLVRGNEQYF
.	TRBV2	13	TRBJ2-5	.	TGTGCCAGCAGGGGATATGGGGGCGAGACCCAGTACTTC	CASRGYGGETQYF
.	TRBV28	15	TRBJ2-7	TRBD2	TGTGCCACCTCGACTAGCGGGAGTGCCCCCTACGAGCAGTACTTC	CATSTSGSAPYEQYF
.	TRBV5-1	14	TRBJ2-5	TRBD1	TGCGCCAGCAGCTCTGGGACAGGCCAAGAGACCCAGTACTTC	CASSSGTGQETQYF
.	TRBV19	16	TRBJ1-5	.	TGTGCCAGTAGTATGATGTCAGGCCTGAGCAATCAGCCCCAGCATTTT	CASSMMSGLSNQPQHF
.	TRBV6-6	15	TRBJ2-1	TRBD2	TGTGCCAGCAGCCACCCGACTAGCGGGAGTTATGAGCAGTTCTTC	CASSHPTSGSYEQFF
.	TRBV5-1	17	TRBJ2-3	.	TGCGCCAGCAGCGCCCGTCGACAGTCCTCATACACAGATACGCAGTATTTT	CASSARRQSSYTDTQYF
.	TRBV5-4	13	TRBJ2-7	.	TGTGCCAGCAGTATGACAGTAGACTACGAGCAGTACTTC	CASSMTVDYEQYF
.	TRBV6-5	14	TRBJ1-2	TRBD1	TGTGCCAGCACTCAAAGGGACAGGCGATATGGCTACACCTTC	CASTQRDRRYGYTF
.	TRBV28	16	TRBJ2-7	.	TGTGCCAGCAGTTTAGTACGGTGGGGAGGCCCCTACGAGCAGTACTTC	CASSLVRWGGPYEQYF
.	TRBV28	14	TRBJ1-2	.	TGTGCCAGCACATCCCCAGGGGTAACGGGTGGCTACACCTTC	CASTSPGVTGGYTF
.	TRBV28	16	TRBJ1-5	.	TGTGCCAGCAGTTTTCGCGTCAGGGGTGGCAATCAGCCCCAGCATTTT	CASSFRVRGGNQPQHF